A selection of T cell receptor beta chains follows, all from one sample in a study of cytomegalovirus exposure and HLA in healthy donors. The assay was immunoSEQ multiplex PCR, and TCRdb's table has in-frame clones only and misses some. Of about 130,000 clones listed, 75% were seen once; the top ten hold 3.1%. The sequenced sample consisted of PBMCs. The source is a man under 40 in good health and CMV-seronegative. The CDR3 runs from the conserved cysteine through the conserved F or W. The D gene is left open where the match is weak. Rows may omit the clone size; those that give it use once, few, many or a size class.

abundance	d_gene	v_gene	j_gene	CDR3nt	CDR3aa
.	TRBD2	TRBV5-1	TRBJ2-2	TGCGCCAGCAGAATCGTAGCGGGAGTGGACGCCGGGGAGCTGTTTTTT	CASRIVAGVDAGELFF
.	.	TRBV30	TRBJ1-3	TGTGCCCAAACTTACTCTGGAAACACCATATATTTT	CAQTYSGNTIYF
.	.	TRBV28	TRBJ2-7	TGTGCCAGCAGTCCCTCGACAGGGGAGGGGGTAGGTCCGGGGTACGAGCAGTACTTC	CASSPSTGEGVGPGYEQYF
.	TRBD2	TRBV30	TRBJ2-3	TGTGCCTGGAGTTCGACGGGAGGTTCAGATACGCAGTATTTT	CAWSSTGGSDTQYF
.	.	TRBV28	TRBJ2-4	TGTGCCAGCAGTACAGGCAAACTAGCCAAAAACATTCAGTACTTC	CASSTGKLAKNIQYF
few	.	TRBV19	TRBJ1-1	TGTGCCAGTGCAGACATATATGGCACTGAAGCTTTCTTT	CASADIYGTEAFF
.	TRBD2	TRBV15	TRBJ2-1	TGTGCCACGTATGCTAGCGGGAGCCTTGAGCAGTTCTTC	CATYASGSLEQFF
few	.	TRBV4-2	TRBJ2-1	TGTGCCAGCAGACCCGGGATCAGCTCCTACAATGAGCAGTTCTTC	CASRPGISSYNEQFF
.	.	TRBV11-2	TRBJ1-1	TGTGCCAGCAGCCCGGGAGGGGGCACTGAAGCTTTCTTT	CASSPGGGTEAFF
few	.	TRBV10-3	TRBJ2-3	TGTGCCATCAGTGAGTCGACAGCACCTCTCACAGATACGCAGTATTTT	CAISESTAPLTDTQYF
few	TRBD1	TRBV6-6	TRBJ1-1	TGTGCCAGCATCGATGAGGTACAGGGGATGGACACTGAAGCTTTCTTT	CASIDEVQGMDTEAFF
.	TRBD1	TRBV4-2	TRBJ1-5	TGTGCCAGCAGCCAAGATGGGGGGACAGATCAGCCCCAGCATTTT	CASSQDGGTDQPQHF
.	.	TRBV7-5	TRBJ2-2	TGTGCCAGAAGCTTAGGGGCTAACACCGGGGAGCTGTTTTTT	CARSLGANTGELFF
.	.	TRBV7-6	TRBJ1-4	TGTGCCAGCAGGGAGGAGGGAGAAGCAGGATTTACTAATGAAAAACTGTTTTTT	CASREEGEAGFTNEKLFF
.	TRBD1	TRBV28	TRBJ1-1	TGTGCCAGCAGAAGATTCGGGACAGACACTGAAGCTTTCTTT	CASRRFGTDTEAFF
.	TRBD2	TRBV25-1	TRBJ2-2	TGTGCCAGCAGTGGGCGGGTGACTAGCCGGAGCACCGGGGAGCTGTTTTTT	CASSGRVTSRSTGELFF
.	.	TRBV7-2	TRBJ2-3	TGTGCCGCGGCCTTGGGGGGTACAGATACGCAGTATTTT	CAAALGGTDTQYF
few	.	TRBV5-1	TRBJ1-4	TGCGCCAGCAGCTTGGTCGTTAATGAAAAACTGTTTTTT	CASSLVVNEKLFF
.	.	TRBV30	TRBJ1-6	TGTGCCTTGACAGTGAGCTCCTATAATTCACCCCTCCACTTT	CALTVSSYNSPLHF
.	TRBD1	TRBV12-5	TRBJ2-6	TGTGCTAGTGGGACAGGGGGAAGCCCCTCTGGGGCCAACGTCCTGACTTTC	CASGTGGSPSGANVLTF
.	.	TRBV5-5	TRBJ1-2	TGTGCCAGCAGCTTAGGGGCCGGTGGCTACACCTTC	CASSLGAGGYTF
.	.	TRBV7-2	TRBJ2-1	TGTGCCAGCAGCTTAGCGCCTAGTTCTTGGAATGAGCAGTTCTTC	CASSLAPSSWNEQFF
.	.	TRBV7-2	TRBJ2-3	TGTGCCAGCAGCCAAGATGCCGGGACTTTGCCCCCCCACACAGATACGCAGTATTTT	CASSQDAGTLPPHTDTQYF
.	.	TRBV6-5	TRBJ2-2	TGTGCCAGCAGTTATAAACTGCTTAACACCGGGGAGCTGTTTTTT	CASSYKLLNTGELFF
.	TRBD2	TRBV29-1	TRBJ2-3	TGCAGCGTTGAAGATCTTTGGGGGAGGGTGGATACGCAGTATTTT	CSVEDLWGRVDTQYF
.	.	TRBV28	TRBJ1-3	TGTGCCAGCAGTTTATATCCGGAGATAATCTCTGGAAACACCATATATTTT	CASSLYPEIISGNTIYF
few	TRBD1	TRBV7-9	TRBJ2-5	TGTGCCAGCAGCAAGGACAGGCAAGAGACCCAGTACTTC	CASSKDRQETQYF
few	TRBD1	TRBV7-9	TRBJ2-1	TGTGCCAGCAGGTGGACAGGGGTAAATGAGCAGTTCTTC	CASRWTGVNEQFF
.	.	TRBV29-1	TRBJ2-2	TGCAGCGTTGAATGGGGGGAGAACCCCACCGGGGAGCTGTTTTTT	CSVEWGENPTGELFF
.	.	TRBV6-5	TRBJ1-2	TGTGCCAGCAGCATCGGGACTCGCCGGGGTGGCTACACCTTC	CASSIGTRRGGYTF
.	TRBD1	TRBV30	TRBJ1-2	TGTGCCGTAAACAGGGGGCTGCATGGCTACACCTTC	CAVNRGLHGYTF
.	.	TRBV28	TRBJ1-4	TGTGCCAGCAGTTTATCTCCAGGGCTGGGTGAAAAACTGTTTTTT	CASSLSPGLGEKLFF
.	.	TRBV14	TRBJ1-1	TGTGCCAGCAGCCAAAGGCCGGGGAACACTGAAGCTTTCTTT	CASSQRPGNTEAFF
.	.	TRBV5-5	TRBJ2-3	TGTGCCAGCAGCTTGCATGGAGGGCTGAGCACAGATACGCAGTATTTT	CASSLHGGLSTDTQYF
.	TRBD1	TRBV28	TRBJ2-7	TGTGCCAGCAGTTTTCCGACCGGGACAGGTCAGATCGAGCAGTACTTC	CASSFPTGTGQIEQYF
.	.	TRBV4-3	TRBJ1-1	TGCGCCAGCAGCCAAGGGCTACCGGACAGTTCTGAAGCTTTCTTT	CASSQGLPDSSEAFF
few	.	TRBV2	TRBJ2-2	TGTGCCAGCATCCGGACAAGCAACGGGGAGCTGTTTTTT	CASIRTSNGELFF
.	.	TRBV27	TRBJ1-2	TGTGCCAGCAGTTGGGGAAGCGGGGAGGGCTACACCTTC	CASSWGSGEGYTF
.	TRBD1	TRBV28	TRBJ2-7	TGTGCCAGCAGTTTTACTCTGGGTAGGGGGCGTAGCTCCTACGAGCAGTACTTC	CASSFTLGRGRSSYEQYF
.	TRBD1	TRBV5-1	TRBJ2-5	TGCGCCAGCAGCTTATCCCCGGGACAGAAGGAGACCCAGTACTTC	CASSLSPGQKETQYF
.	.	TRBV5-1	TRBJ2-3	TGCGCCAGCTGCTTAATGGGCCCGGGGGCAGATACGCAGTATTTT	CASCLMGPGADTQYF
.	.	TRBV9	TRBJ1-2	TGTGCCAGCAGCGCCTGGACAGACAAGTATGGCTACACCTTC	CASSAWTDKYGYTF
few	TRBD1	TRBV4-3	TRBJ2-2	TGCGCCAGCAGCCAAGATCCGGACAGGGCCTTCACCGGGGAGCTGTTTTTT	CASSQDPDRAFTGELFF
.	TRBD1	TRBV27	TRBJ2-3	TGTGCCAGCACTCCACGACAGGGTGGCACAGATACGCAGTATTTT	CASTPRQGGTDTQYF
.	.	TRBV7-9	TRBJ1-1	TGTGCCAGCAGCTTATATTCGGTCTCAGCTTTCTTT	CASSLYSVSAFF
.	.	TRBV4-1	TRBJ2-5	TGCGCCAGCAGCCAAGAAGCGGGTCAAGAGACCCAGTACTTC	CASSQEAGQETQYF
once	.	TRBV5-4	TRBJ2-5	TGTGCCAGCAGGTATCAGGGTCAAGAGACCCAGTACTTC	CASRYQGQETQYF
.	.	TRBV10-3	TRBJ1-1	TGTGCCATCAGTGACCAGGGGCTAAGAGGCACTGAAGCTTTCTTT	CAISDQGLRGTEAFF
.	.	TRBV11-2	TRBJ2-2	TGTGCCAGCAGCTTAGCCTTGAGTAACACCGGGGAGCTGTTTTTT	CASSLALSNTGELFF
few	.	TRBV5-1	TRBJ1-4	TGCGCCAGCAGCTGGACAGTCCCAAATGAAAAACTGTTTTTT	CASSWTVPNEKLFF
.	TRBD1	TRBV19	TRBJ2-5	TGTGCCAGTAGTACCGGGACAGGGCAGACCCAGTACTTC	CASSTGTGQTQYF
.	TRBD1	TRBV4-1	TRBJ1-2	TGCGCCAGCAGCCAAGACCGGGACAGGGTATCCAACTATGGCTACACCTTC	CASSQDRDRVSNYGYTF
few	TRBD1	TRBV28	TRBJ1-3	TGTGCCAGCAGGTGGACAGGGTCTGGAAACACCATATATTTT	CASRWTGSGNTIYF
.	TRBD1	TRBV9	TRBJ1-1	TGTGCCAGCAGCGAATCGCGGGACAGTCACAACGCTGAAGCTTTCTTT	CASSESRDSHNAEAFF
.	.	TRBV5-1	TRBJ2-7	TGCGCCAGCAGCTTATCCCTCTACGAGCAGTACTTC	CASSLSLYEQYF
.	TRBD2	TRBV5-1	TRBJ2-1	TGCGCCAGCAGCTTGGCTGGGACTATCCAAGGTGAGCAGTTCTTC	CASSLAGTIQGEQFF
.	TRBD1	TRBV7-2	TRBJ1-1	TGTGCCAGCAGCTTAAAAGGGACAGGGTACCCTGAAGCTTTCTTT	CASSLKGTGYPEAFF
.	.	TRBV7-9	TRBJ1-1	TGTGCCAGCAGCTTAGGGTCATCATATAGAAACACTGAAGCTTTCTTT	CASSLGSSYRNTEAFF